These 27 T cell receptor beta chains were all obtained from the same sample, sequenced in a study of cytomegalovirus exposure and HLA in healthy donors. The PCR employed 60 Vbeta primers together with 13 Jbeta primers. TCRdb's table, derived via immunoSEQ multiplex PCR, lists solely in-frame clones and lacks some. Here the sample spans around 130,000 clones, 70% to 85% being singletons. The material sequenced was PBMCs. The receptor source for this set is a boy aged 2 to 9 in good health and CMV-seronegative.

This clone was observed a handful of times. The rearrangement uses TRBV6-5 and TRBJ2-3; D possibly corresponds to TRBD2 (6 bases). Germline V gene data show CDR1 as MNHEY and CDR2 as SVGAGI. The CDR3 sequence is 14 residues long. Trimming took 7 bases from V and 3 from J, leaving 14 bases between them. Here the CDR3 DNA reads TGTGCCAGCAATAGAGGGGAGGCGACAGATACGCAGTATTTT. Translated, it gives CASNRGEATDTQYF.

The rearrangement joins TRBV18 to TRBJ2-1; 10 bases map to TRBD1. CDR3 length equals 14 residues. CDR1 is KGHSH and CDR2 is LQKENI in the germline V gene. Trimming took 6 bases from V and 8 from J; bases not matched to a gene: 7. CDR3 loop: CASSPRTGGYEQFF. Here the CDR3 DNA reads TGTGCCAGCTCTCCTCGGACAGGGGGTTATGAGCAGTTCTTC.

The chain combines TRBV5-1 with TRBJ2-7; 7 bases are a match to TRBD2. Trimming cost V 4 bases and J 7 bases; bases outside gene matches: 11. Germline V CDR1 and CDR2: SGHRS, YFSETQ. This CDR3 region has 14 residues. The CDR3 loop is CASSQSGVSGEQYF. The CDR3 region has the DNA TGCGCCAGCAGCCAGAGCGGGGTGAGTGGGGAGCAGTACTTC. Filled out from reference TRBV5-1 and TRBJ2-7, the complete variable domain reads KAGVTQTPRYLIKTRGQQVTLSCSPISGHRSVSWYQQTPGQGLQFLFEYFSETQRNKGNFPGRFSGRQFSNSRSEMNVSTLELGDSALYLCASSQSGVSGEQYFGPGTRLTVT.

V and J are TRBV7-2 and TRBJ2-7; 7 nucleotides line up with TRBD1. CDR1 and CDR2 from the germline V gene are SGHTA and FQGNSA. There are 16 residues in the CDR3. The J segment lost 0 bases and the V segment lost 5 bases, leaving 10 bases of the junction unmatched. CDR3 sequence reads: CASSIRQGQGSYEQYF. As DNA, the CDR3 is TGTGCCAGCAGCATCAGACAGGGCCAAGGCTCCTACGAGCAGTACTTC.

This rearrangement joins TRBV19 to TRBJ2-1; 10 bases align to TRBD1. Germline lookup yields CDR1 LNHDA and CDR2 SQIVND (reference sequence). The V and J ends lost 4 bases and 4 bases, in that order; junction bases with no gene match: 7. The CDR3 is 16 amino acids. The CDR3 sequence is CASSNLGTGVYNEQFF. The CDR3 nucleotides read TGTGCCAGTAGTAACCTGGGGACAGGGGTATACAATGAGCAGTTCTTC.

This chain joins TRBV19 and TRBJ2-2; D unresolved. V lost 2 bases and J 7 bases, leaving 5 bases between the germline ends. The germline V gene has CDR1 LNHDA and CDR2 SQIVND (reference sequence). This CDR3 is 12 amino acids long. The CDR3 sequence is CASSIPDGELFF. The CDR3 DNA sequence: TGTGCCAGTAGTATACCAGACGGGGAGCTGTTTTTT.

The V and J genes are TRBV2 and TRBJ1-6; D is unclear. Trimming stripped 8 bases from V and 0 bases from J, with 8 bases between. CDR1 and CDR2 from the germline V gene are SNHLY and FYNNEI. The CDR3 sequence is 14 residues long. The CDR3 here is CASSGSSYNSPLHF. CDR3 sequence (DNA): TGTGCCAGCTCGGGGAGCTCCTATAATTCACCCCTCCACTTT. Complete variable domain (other parts from reference TRBV2 and TRBJ1-6): EPEVTQTPSHQVTQMGQEVILRCVPISNHLYFYWYRQILGQKVEFLVSFYNNEISEKSEIFDDQFSVERPDGSNFTLKIRSTKLEDSAMYFCASSGSSYNSPLHFGNGTRLTVT.

The V gene is TRBV10-3, the J gene TRBJ1-1; the D is unclear. V gave up 10 bases and J gave up 5 bases, with 17 bases separating them. The CDR3 contains 13 residues. Per the germline V gene, CDR1 is ENHRY and CDR2 is SYGVKD. As DNA, the CDR3 is TGTGCCACCTTCTCGGGGTCGGGGACTGAAGCTTTCTTT. Translating gives CATFSGSGTEAFF.

In its sample, this clone was seen a few times. The chain carries TRBV4-3 and TRBJ2-5, with 7 nucleotides matching TRBD1. The CDR3 covers 15 residues. CDR1 is LGHNA, CDR2 YSLEER, per germline. Germline trimming cut 4 bases from V and 0 bases from J; bases unmatched to any gene: 5. The CDR3 region is CASSPGQQYQETQYF. As DNA, the CDR3 is TGCGCCAGCAGCCCGGGACAGCAGTACCAAGAGACCCAGTACTTC.

This clone was observed a few times. This sequence joins TRBV4-2 and TRBJ2-2, with TRBD1 matching 10 bases. The CDR3 loop spans 15 amino acids. CDR1 and CDR2 from the germline V gene are LGHNA and YNFKEQ. The ends lost 4 bases at V and 6 bases at J; junction bases unmatched: 5. CDR3 region: CASSRTGTGAGELFF. Written as DNA, the CDR3 is TGTGCCAGCAGCCGAACCGGGACAGGGGCCGGGGAGCTGTTTTTT.

The J gene is TRBJ1-1, the V gene TRBV29-1; no firm D call. This CDR3 is 12 amino acids long. V lost 4 bases and J 6 bases, leaving 12 bases between the germline ends. The germline V gene encodes CDR1 SQVTM and CDR2 ANQGSEA. In nucleotides, the CDR3 is TGCAGCGTTGTAACGGCGGTCGCTGAAGCTTTCTTT. This gives the protein CSVVTAVAEAFF.

This clone was observed once. Written as DNA, the CDR3 is TGTGCCAGTAGTATGTTGGCGGGGTTAGGAGAGACCCAGTACTTC. This encodes CASSMLAGLGETQYF. The chain carries TRBV19 and TRBJ2-5, with D tentatively TRBD2 (6 bases). This CDR3 contains 15 residues. V lost 3 bases and J 4 bases, leaving 15 bases between the germline ends. CDR1 is LNHDA and CDR2 is SQIVND in the germline V gene (reference sequence).

V is TRBV6-5 and J is TRBJ1-4; D is undetermined. From germline, CDR1 is MNHEY and CDR2 SVGAGI. With 7 bases removed from V and 0 bases from J, the gap between germline ends came to 6 bases. The CDR3 extends over 13 amino acids. For the CDR3, the DNA is TGTGCCAGCACGGGAGCAACTAATGAAAAACTGTTTTTT. As protein: CASTGATNEKLFF.

V gene TRBV2 combines with J gene TRBJ2-5, with D perhaps matching TRBD2 (6 bases). V dropped 6 bases and J dropped 1 base, with 15 bases sitting between them. The CDR3 is 15 residues long. Germline V lookup: CDR1 SNHLY, CDR2 FYNNEI. The CDR3 loop reads CASRTIGGVQETQYF. CDR3 bases: TGTGCCAGCAGAACCATCGGGGGTGTCCAAGAGACCCAGTACTTC.

The genes are TRBV18 and TRBJ1-1; TRBD1 might be the D (6 bases). Per the germline V gene, CDR1 is KGHSH and CDR2 is LQKENI. The CDR3 spans 15 residues. Trimming took 0 bases from V and 4 from J, leaving 12 bases between them. The CDR3 sequence is CASSPPGQSGTEAFF. The CDR3 coding sequence is TGTGCCAGCTCACCACCAGGACAGTCGGGCACTGAAGCTTTCTTT.

The V call is TRBV4-3, the J call TRBJ1-1; the match to TRBD1 covers 7 bases. Looked up from germline, CDR1 is LGHNA and CDR2 is YSLEER. This CDR3 is built from 15 residues. V lost 0 bases and J lost 0; bases outside the gene matches: 1. CDR3: CASSQEGQLNTEAFF. The CDR3 DNA follows: TGCGCCAGCAGCCAAGAGGGACAGTTGAACACTGAAGCTTTCTTT.

The V call is TRBV2, the J call TRBJ1-2; D unresolved. The CDR3 totals 14 residues. Trimming left V 2 bases short and J 1 base short, with 8 bases between. Per germline, CDR1 SNHLY and CDR2 FYNNEI. The CDR3 region is CASSELVSNYGYTF. CDR3 sequence (DNA): TGTGCCAGCAGTGAATTGGTCAGTAACTATGGCTACACCTTC.

This chain connects TRBV6-4 to TRBJ2-1; 9 bases line up with TRBD2. Per germline, CDR1 MRHNA and CDR2 SNTAGT. This CDR3 is built from 15 residues. Unmatched junction bases numbered 4, after V lost 4 bases and J lost 3 bases. This CDR3 reads CASSGQRGDYNEQFF. DNA for the CDR3: TGTGCCAGCAGTGGTCAGCGGGGGGACTACAATGAGCAGTTCTTC.

The V and J genes are TRBV15 and TRBJ1-2; 9 bases align to TRBD1. J gave up 3 bases and V 1 base, and 15 bases lay outside the gene matches. The CDR3 runs to 19 residues. CDR1 LNHNV and CDR2 YYDKDF come from the germline V gene (reference sequence). CDR3 sequence (DNA): TGTGCCACCAGCAGAGTCCCGGGGGGACAGGGACGTCTGGACTATGGCTACACCTTC. Translation: CATSRVPGGQGRLDYGYTF.

In its sample, this clone was seen a few times. DNA of the CDR3: TGTGCCAGCAGCCAAGTGCAGAGGATCAATGAAAAACTGTTTTTT. It specifies CASSQVQRINEKLFF. This chain uses TRBV14 with TRBJ1-4; D call uncertain. CDR3 length equals 15 residues. CDR1 is SGHDN and CDR2 is FVKESK in the germline V gene. V was trimmed by 1 base and J by 5 bases, leaving 11 bases between them.

The chain is built from TRBV4-2 and TRBJ2-2; 7 bases align to TRBD1. V trimming: 0 bases; J trimming: 2 bases; junction bases outside the gene matches: 12. Looked up from germline, CDR1 is LGHNA and CDR2 is YNFKEQ. This CDR3 spans 19 amino acids. The CDR3 region is CASSQDLSRGTRNTGELFF. Here the CDR3 DNA reads TGTGCCAGCAGCCAAGATCTTAGCAGGGGGACCCGTAACACCGGGGAGCTGTTTTTT.

The V call is TRBV19, the J call TRBJ2-2, with TRBD1 as a possible D gene (6 bases). There are 19 residues in the CDR3. The V and J ends lost 0 bases and 5 bases respectively, with 22 bases between them. CDR1 is LNHDA and CDR2 is SQIVND in the germline V gene (reference sequence). CDR3 in DNA: TGTGCCAGTAGTATAGAAAAAGGGACACGGTCGGGAAGGACCGGGGAGCTGTTTTTT. This translates into CASSIEKGTRSGRTGELFF.

This sequence joins TRBV7-8 and TRBJ1-1; D is possibly TRBD1 (5 bases). In germline, CDR1 is SGHVS, CDR2 FQNEAQ. The V and J ends lost 5 bases and 1 base respectively, with 11 bases between them. This CDR3 contains 14 residues. DNA for the CDR3: TGTGCCAGCAGCCGTGACAGATCGAACACTGAAGCTTTCTTT. Residues: CASSRDRSNTEAFF.

This clone appeared a few times. This chain connects TRBV6-5 to TRBJ1-4; D might be TRBD1 (5 bases). V was trimmed by 4 bases and J by 7 bases, leaving 19 bases between them. Looked up from germline, CDR1 is MNHEY and CDR2 is SVGAGI. The CDR3 loop spans 16 amino acids. The CDR3, as DNA: TGTGCCAGCAGTTCCATGGAGGCGGGGCCTCGTGAAAAACTGTTTTTT. Encoded protein: CASSSMEAGPREKLFF.

The chain combines TRBV19 with TRBJ1-1, with D possibly being TRBD1 (5 bases). The CDR3 is 15 amino acids. Germline loops: CDR1 LNHDA, CDR2 SQIVND (reference sequence). The ends were cut back, 5 bases at V and 5 bases at J, with 18 bases in the middle. CDR3 in amino acids: CASSAAGGSGTEAFF. The CDR3, as DNA: TGTGCCAGTAGTGCCGCGGGGGGGTCGGGTACTGAAGCTTTCTTT.

This clone was counted a few times. This sequence joins TRBV12-5 and TRBJ2-2, with a weak D call TRBD2 (6 bases). The CDR3 has 14 amino acids. Germline V gives CDR1 LGHNT, CDR2 FRNRAP. The germline V and J ends were trimmed by 0 bases and 6 bases, with 8 bases remaining between them. The DNA of the CDR3 is TGTGCTAGTGGTTTGGTATGGGGGGCCGGGGAGCTGTTTTTT. It encodes CASGLVWGAGELFF.

This clone was detected only a few times. The chain joins TRBV6-5 to TRBJ1-2; no firm D call. The CDR3 has 14 amino acids. V was trimmed by 3 bases and J by 4 bases, leaving 12 bases between them. In germline, CDR1 is MNHEY, CDR2 SVGAGI. The CDR3 region has the DNA TGTGCCAGCAGTTATGAGGATTTGGGCTATGGCTACACCTTC. This sequence encodes CASSYEDLGYGYTF.